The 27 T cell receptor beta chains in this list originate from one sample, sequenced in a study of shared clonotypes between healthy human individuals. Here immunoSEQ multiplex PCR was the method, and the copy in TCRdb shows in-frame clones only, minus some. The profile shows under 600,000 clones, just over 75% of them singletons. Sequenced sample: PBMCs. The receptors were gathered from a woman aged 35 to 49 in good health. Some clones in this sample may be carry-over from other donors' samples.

The CDR3 is CASSLTSGSLYEQFF. DNA of the CDR3: TGTGCCAGCAGTTTGACTAGCGGGAGTCTCTATGAGCAGTTCTTC. The V gene is TRBV27, the J gene TRBJ2-1; TRBD2 matches 12 bases. The CDR3 totals 15 residues. Germline CDR1 reads MNHEY; CDR2 reads SMNVEV (reference sequence). V shed 3 bases, J shed 8 bases, and the junction held 5 bases outside the gene matches.

The CDR3 loop reads CASSREGNSGANVLTF. In DNA form, the CDR3 reads TGCGCCAGCAGCAGGGAGGGAAACTCTGGGGCCAACGTCCTGACTTTC. The chain couples TRBV10-2 to TRBJ2-6; TRBD2 agrees at 7 bases. The V gene's germline CDR1 is WSHSY and CDR2 SAAADI. V dropped 6 bases and J dropped 0; count of bases not matched to a gene: 5. This CDR3 has 16 amino acids.

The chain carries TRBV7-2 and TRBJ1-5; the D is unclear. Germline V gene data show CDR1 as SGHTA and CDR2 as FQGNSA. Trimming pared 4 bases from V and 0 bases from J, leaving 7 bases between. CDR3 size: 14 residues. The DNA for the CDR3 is TGTGCCAGCAGCTCCGGAGATAGCAATCAGCCCCAGCATTTT. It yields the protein CASSSGDSNQPQHF.

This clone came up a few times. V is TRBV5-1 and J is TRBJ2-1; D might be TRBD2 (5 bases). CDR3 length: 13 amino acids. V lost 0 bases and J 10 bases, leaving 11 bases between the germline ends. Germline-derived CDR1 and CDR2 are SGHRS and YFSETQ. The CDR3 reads CASSLGRGLEQFF. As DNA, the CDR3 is TGCGCCAGCAGCTTGGGACGGGGTCTAGAGCAGTTCTTC. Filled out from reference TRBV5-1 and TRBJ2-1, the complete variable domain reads KAGVTQTPRYLIKTRGQQVTLSCSPISGHRSVSWYQQTPGQGLQFLFEYFSETQRNKGNFPGRFSGRQFSNSRSEMNVSTLELGDSALYLCASSLGRGLEQFFGPGTRLTVL.

CDR3 in DNA: TGTGCCAGCAGCCTTGGACTAGCGGCAGGATACGGTGAGCAGTTCTTC. Translation: CASSLGLAAGYGEQFF. This chain joins TRBV7-6 and TRBJ2-1, with 10 bases identical to TRBD2. The CDR3 is made up of 16 amino acids. The V gene's germline CDR1 is SGHVS and CDR2 FNYEAQ. Trimming at V came to 5 bases and at J to 9 bases, leaving 13 bases not matched to a gene.

CDR3 sequence: CASSLRGGIETQYF. CDR3 nucleotides: TGTGCCAGCAGCTTAAGGGGCGGGATAGAGACCCAGTACTTC. The rearrangement uses TRBV7-2 and TRBJ2-5; TRBD2 might be the D (6 bases). This CDR3 has 14 residues. V lost 2 bases, J lost 4 bases, and 11 bases lay in between. Germline CDR1 reads SGHTA; CDR2 reads FQGNSA.

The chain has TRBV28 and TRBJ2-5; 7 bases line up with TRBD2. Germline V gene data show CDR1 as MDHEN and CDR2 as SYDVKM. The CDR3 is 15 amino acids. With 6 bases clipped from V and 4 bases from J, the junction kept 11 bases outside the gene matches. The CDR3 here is CASRRERTSRETQYF. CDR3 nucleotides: TGTGCCAGCAGAAGGGAAAGGACTAGTAGAGAGACCCAGTACTTC.

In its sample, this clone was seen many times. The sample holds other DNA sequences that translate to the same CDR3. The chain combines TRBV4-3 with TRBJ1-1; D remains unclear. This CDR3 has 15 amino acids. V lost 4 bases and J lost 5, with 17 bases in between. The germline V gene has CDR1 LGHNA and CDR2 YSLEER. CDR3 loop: CASSRTWTGGTEAFF. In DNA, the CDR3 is TGCGCCAGCAGCCGAACCTGGACCGGAGGTACTGAAGCTTTCTTT.

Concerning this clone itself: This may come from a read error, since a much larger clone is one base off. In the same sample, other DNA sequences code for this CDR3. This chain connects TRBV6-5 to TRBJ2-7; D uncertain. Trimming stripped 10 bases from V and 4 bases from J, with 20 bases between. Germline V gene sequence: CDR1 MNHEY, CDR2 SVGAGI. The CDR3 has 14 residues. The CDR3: CATSTPGRPYEQYF. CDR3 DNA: TGTGCCACCTCGACACCAGGTAGGCCTTACGAGCAGTACTTC.

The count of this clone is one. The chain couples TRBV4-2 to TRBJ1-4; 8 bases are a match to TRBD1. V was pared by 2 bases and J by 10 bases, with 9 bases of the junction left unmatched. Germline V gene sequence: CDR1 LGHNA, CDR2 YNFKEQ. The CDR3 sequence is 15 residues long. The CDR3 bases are TGTGCCAGCAGCCAACCCACAGGGGGGTTAGGAAAACTGTTTTTT. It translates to CASSQPTGGLGKLFF.

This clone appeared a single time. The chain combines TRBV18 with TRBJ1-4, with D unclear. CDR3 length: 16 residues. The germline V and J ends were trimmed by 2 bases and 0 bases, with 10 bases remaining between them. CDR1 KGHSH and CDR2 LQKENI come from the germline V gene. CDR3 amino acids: CASSPSRTATNEKLFF. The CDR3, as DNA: TGTGCCAGCTCACCATCCAGGACTGCAACTAATGAAAAACTGTTTTTT.

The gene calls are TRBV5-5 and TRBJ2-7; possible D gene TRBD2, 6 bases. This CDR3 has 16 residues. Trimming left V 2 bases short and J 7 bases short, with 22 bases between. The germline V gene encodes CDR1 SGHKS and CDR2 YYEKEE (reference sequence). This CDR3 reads CASSFTGGTTPGEQYF. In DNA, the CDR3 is TGTGCCAGCAGCTTTACTGGCGGGACGACCCCCGGGGAGCAGTACTTC. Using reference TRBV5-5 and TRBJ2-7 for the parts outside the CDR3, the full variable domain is DAGVTQSPTHLIKTRGQQVTLRCSPISGHKSVSWYQQVLGQGPQFIFQYYEKEERGRGNFPDRFSARQFPNYSSELNVNALLLGDSALYLCASSFTGGTTPGEQYFGPGTRLTVT.

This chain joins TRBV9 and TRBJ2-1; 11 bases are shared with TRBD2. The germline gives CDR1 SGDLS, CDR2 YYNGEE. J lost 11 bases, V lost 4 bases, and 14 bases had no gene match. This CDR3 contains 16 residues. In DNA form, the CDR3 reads TGTGCCAGCAGCAGAAAGACTAGCGGGGAAACCGGGCAGCAGTTCTTC. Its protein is CASSRKTSGETGQQFF.

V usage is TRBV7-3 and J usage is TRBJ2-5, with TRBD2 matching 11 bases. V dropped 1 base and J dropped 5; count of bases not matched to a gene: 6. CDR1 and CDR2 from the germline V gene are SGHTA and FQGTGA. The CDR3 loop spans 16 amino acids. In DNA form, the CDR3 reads TGTGCCAGCAGCTTAAGTAGCGGGAGGGCCGGGGAGACCCAGTACTTC. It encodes CASSLSSGRAGETQYF.

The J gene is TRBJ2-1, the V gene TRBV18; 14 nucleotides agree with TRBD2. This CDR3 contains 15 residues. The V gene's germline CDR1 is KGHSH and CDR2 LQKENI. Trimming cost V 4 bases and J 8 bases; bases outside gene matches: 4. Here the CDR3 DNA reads TGTGCCAGCTCACAGACTAGCGGGAGGGCTGATGAGCAGTTCTTC. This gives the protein CASSQTSGRADEQFF.

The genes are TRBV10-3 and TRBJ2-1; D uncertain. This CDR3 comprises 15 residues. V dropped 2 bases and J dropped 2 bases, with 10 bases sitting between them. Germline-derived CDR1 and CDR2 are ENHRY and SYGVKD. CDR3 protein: CAISEDVLTYNEQFF. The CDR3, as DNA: TGTGCCATCAGTGAGGACGTACTGACCTACAATGAGCAGTTCTTC.

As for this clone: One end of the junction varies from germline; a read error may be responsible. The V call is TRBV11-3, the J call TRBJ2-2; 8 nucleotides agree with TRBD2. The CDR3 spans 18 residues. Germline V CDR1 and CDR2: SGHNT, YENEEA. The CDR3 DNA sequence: TGTGCCAGCAGCTTACGGGGCACTGTAGCGGGGAACGCCGGGGAGCTGTTTTTT. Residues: CASSLRGTVAGNAGELFF.

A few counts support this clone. The CDR3 here is CASSQDTLGGPGELFF. The CDR3 DNA reads TGCGCCAGCAGCCAAGATACGCTGGGAGGGCCCGGGGAGCTGTTTTTT. The chain joins TRBV4-1 to TRBJ2-2; 7 positions agree with TRBD2. The junction had 7 bases not matched to a gene; V was cut back by 0 bases and J by 6 bases. This CDR3 comprises 16 residues. Germline CDR1 is MGHRA and CDR2 is YSYEKL.

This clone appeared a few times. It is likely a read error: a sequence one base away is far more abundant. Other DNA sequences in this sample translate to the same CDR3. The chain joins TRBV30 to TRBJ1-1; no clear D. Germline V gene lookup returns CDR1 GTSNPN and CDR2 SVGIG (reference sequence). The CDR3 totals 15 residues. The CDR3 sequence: CAWTPKEGRNTEAFF. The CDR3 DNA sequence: TGTGCCTGGACCCCGAAGGAGGGCAGGAACACCGAAGCTTTCTTT.

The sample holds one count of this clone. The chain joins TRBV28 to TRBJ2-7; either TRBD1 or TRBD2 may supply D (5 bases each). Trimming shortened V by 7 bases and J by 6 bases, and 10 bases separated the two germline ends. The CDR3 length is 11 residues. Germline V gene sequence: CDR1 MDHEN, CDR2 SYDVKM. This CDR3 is CASTGTSEQYF. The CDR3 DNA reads TGTGCCAGCACCGGGACCTCCGAGCAGTACTTC.

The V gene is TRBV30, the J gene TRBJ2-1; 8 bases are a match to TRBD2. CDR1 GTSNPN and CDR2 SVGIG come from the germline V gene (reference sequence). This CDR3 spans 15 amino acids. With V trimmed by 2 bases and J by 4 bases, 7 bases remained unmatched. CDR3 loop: CAWSRTSGPYNEQFF. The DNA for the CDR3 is TGTGCCTGGAGTAGAACTAGCGGACCTTACAATGAGCAGTTCTTC.

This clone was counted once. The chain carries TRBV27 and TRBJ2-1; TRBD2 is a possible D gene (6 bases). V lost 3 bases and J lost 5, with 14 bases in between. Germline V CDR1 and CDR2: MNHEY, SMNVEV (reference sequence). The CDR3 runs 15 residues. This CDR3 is CASSFSSGLDNEQFF. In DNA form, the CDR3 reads TGTGCCAGCAGTTTCTCCAGCGGGCTAGACAATGAGCAGTTCTTC.

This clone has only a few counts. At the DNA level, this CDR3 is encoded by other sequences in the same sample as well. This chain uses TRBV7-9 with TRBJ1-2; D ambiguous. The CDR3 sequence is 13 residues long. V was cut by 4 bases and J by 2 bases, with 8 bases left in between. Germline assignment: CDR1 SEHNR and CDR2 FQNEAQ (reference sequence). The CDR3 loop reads CASSSSANYGYTF. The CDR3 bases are TGTGCCAGCAGCTCCTCTGCAAACTATGGCTACACCTTC.

In nucleotides, the CDR3 is TGCGCCAGCAGCCAAGATATTGGGGTAGGGGGACTAGCCAAAAACATTCAGTACTTC. It is translated as CASSQDIGVGGLAKNIQYF. J is TRBJ2-4 and V is TRBV4-1; D tentatively fits TRBD1 or TRBD2 (6 bases each). The V and J ends lost 0 bases and 0 bases respectively, with 18 bases between them. The CDR3 is 19 residues long. CDR1 MGHRA and CDR2 YSYEKL come from the germline V gene.

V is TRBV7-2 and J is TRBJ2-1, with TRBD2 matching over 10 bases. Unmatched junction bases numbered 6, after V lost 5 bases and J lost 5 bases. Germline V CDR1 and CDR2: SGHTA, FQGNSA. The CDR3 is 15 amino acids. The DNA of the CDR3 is TGTGCCAGCAGCCCTAGCGGGAGAAGGGACAATGAGCAGTTCTTC. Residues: CASSPSGRRDNEQFF.

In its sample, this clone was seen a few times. CDR3 DNA sequence: TGTGCCAGCAGTTTACGGCAGGGCCAAAATCAGCCCCAGCATTTT. Translation gives CASSLRQGQNQPQHF. This chain links TRBV28 with TRBJ1-5, with a possible D match to TRBD1 (5 bases). Germline V gene lookup returns CDR1 MDHEN and CDR2 SYDVKM. V was pared by 2 bases and J by 4 bases, with 12 bases between. This CDR3 contains 15 residues.

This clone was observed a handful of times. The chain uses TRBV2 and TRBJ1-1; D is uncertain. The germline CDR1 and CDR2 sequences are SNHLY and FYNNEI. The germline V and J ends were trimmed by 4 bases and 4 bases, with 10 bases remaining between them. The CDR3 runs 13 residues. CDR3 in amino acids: CASSGTEGTEAFF. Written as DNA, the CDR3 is TGTGCCAGCAGTGGAACGGAGGGCACTGAAGCTTTCTTT.